Listed below are T cell receptor beta chains from one sample, sequenced in a study of human T cells and chemical hapten exposure. TCRdb fed the RACE reads into MiXCR, producing one record per CDR3 protein. The sample records some 200,000 distinct CDR3 sequences, about a fifth being singletons. This material consisted of whole blood, taken in connection with sensitization to the hapten diphenylcyclopropenone (DPC). The source of these receptors is a woman in her fifties or sixties with alopecia areata. Some clones in this sample may be carry-over from other donors' samples. CDR3s include the opening cysteine and the closing phenylalanine or tryptophan. Each record gives: J gene, D gene, V gene, clone size, CDR3 protein, CDR3 DNA. The D gene is left open where the match is weak. Rows give clone size only sometimes, using once, few, many, or a class for an expanded clone.

J: TRBJ2-1; D: TRBD2; V: TRBV7-3; size: .; CDR3: CASSSIGLAENEQFF; DNA: TGTGCCAGCAGCTCCATAGGACTAGCGGAAAATGAGCAGTTCTTC
J: TRBJ1-2; D: .; V: TRBV20-1; size: .; CDR3: CSAQSRLGVSYGYTF; DNA: TGCAGTGCGCAGAGCCGGTTAGGGGTTTCCTATGGCTACACCTTC
J: TRBJ1-1; D: .; V: TRBV5-5; size: .; CDR3: CASSLGTLVNTEAFF; DNA: TGTGCCAGCAGCTTAGGGACACTGGTGAACACTGAAGCTTTCTTT
J: TRBJ2-5; D: .; V: TRBV10-3; size: .; CDR3: CAISGGDPQETQYF; DNA: TGTGCCATCTCCGGAGGGGATCCCCAAGAGACCCAGTACTTC
J: TRBJ2-3; D: .; V: TRBV7-2; size: .; CDR3: CASSLVAEIKHTQYF; DNA: TGTGCCAGCAGCTTAGTAGCGGAGATTAAGCATACGCAGTATTTT
J: TRBJ2-1; D: .; V: TRBV7-9; size: .; CDR3: CASSLEAPNEQFF; DNA: TGTGCCAGCAGCTTAGAGGCCCCCAATGAGCAGTTCTTC
J: TRBJ2-2; D: .; V: TRBV12-3/TRBV12-4; size: once; CDR3: CASSLRPSTAGELFF; DNA: TGTGCCAGCAGTTTGCGACCCTCAACAGCCGGGGAGCTGTTTTTT
J: TRBJ1-1; D: TRBD1; V: TRBV29-1; size: .; CDR3: CSVAPSGTGTEAFF; DNA: TGCAGCGTTGCCCCATCCGGGACAGGGACTGAAGCTTTCTTT
J: TRBJ1-1; D: .; V: TRBV20-1; size: .; CDR3: CSANGGLQAFF; DNA: TGCAGTGCTAATGGGGGCCTACAAGCTTTCTTT
J: TRBJ2-2; D: TRBD1; V: TRBV2; size: few; CDR3: CASNDRGQWTGELFF; DNA: TGTGCCAGCAACGACAGGGGACAGTGGACCGGGGAGCTGTTTTTT
J: TRBJ1-2; D: .; V: TRBV20-1; size: few; CDR3: CSAALGTPFSYGYTF; DNA: TGCAGTGCTGCCCTCGGGACACCATTCAGTTATGGCTACACCTTC
J: TRBJ2-1; D: TRBD2; V: TRBV24-1; size: .; CDR3: CATSGLAGGKNERNEQFF; DNA: TGTGCCACCAGCGGACTAGCGGGAGGGAAGAATGAACGCAATGAGCAGTTCTTC
J: TRBJ1-1; D: .; V: TRBV29-1; size: many; CDR3: CSVYGTEAFF; DNA: TGCAGCGTTTATGGGACTGAAGCTTTCTTT
J: TRBJ2-2; D: TRBD2; V: TRBV10-3; size: .; CDR3: CAISGGSGRTDTGELFF; DNA: TGTGCCATCAGTGGAGGTAGCGGGAGGACGGACACCGGGGAGCTGTTTTTT
J: TRBJ2-1; D: TRBD1; V: TRBV10-3; size: .; CDR3: CATGKNTGVENEQFF; DNA: TGTGCCACAGGGAAGAATACAGGGGTGGAAAATGAGCAGTTCTTC
J: TRBJ2-2; D: .; V: TRBV20-1; size: few; CDR3: CSARDGRAANTGELFF; DNA: TGCAGTGCTAGAGATGGGCGGGCCGCGAACACCGGGGAGCTGTTTTTT
J: TRBJ2-3; D: .; V: TRBV2; size: few; CDR3: CASSVQRGTDTQYF; DNA: TGTGCCAGCAGTGTTCAACGGGGCACAGATACGCAGTATTTT
J: TRBJ1-1; D: .; V: TRBV29-1; size: few; CDR3: CSARRQTNTEAFF; DNA: TGCAGCGCTCGACGACAAACGAACACTGAAGCTTTCTTT
J: TRBJ2-2; D: .; V: TRBV29-1; size: few; CDR3: CSVVWGVGELFF; DNA: TGCAGCGTTGTTTGGGGAGTCGGGGAGCTGTTTTTT